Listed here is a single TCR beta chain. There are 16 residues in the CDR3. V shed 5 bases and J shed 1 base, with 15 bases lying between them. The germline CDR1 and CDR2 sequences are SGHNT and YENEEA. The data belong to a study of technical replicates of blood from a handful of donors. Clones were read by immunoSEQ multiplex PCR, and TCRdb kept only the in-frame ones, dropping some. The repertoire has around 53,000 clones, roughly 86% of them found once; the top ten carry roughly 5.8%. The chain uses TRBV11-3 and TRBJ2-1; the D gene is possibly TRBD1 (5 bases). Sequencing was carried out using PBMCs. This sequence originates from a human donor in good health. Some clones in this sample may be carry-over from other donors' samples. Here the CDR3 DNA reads TGTGCCAGCAGCGAAAGGGGCCTAACTTCCTACAATGAGCAGTTCTTC. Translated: CASSERGLTSYNEQFF.